The 4 T cell receptor beta chains given below trace back to one sample, sequenced in a study of blood T cell repertoires in COVID-19. Profiled with immunoSEQ multiplex PCR; TCRdb holds only in-frame clones, not every one. The table includes about 74,000 clones, around 82% detected once. The sequenced sample consisted of peripheral blood. These receptors came from a human donor in a cohort sampled during active COVID-19.

The gene calls are TRBV7-2 and TRBJ1-1, with D uncertain. The CDR3 sequence is 14 residues long. Trimming took off 1 base at V and 0 bases at J, with 6 bases between the two ends. CDR1 SGHTA and CDR2 FQGNSA come from the germline V gene. In DNA form, the CDR3 reads TGTGCCAGCAGCTTAGGAGGGTTGAACACTGAAGCTTTCTTT. It yields the protein CASSLGGLNTEAFF. Looking up the rest from reference TRBV7-2 and TRBJ1-1 gives the full variable domain: GAGVSQSPSNKVTEKGKDVELRCDPISGHTALYWYRQSLGQGLEFLIYFQGNSAPDKSGLPSDRFSAERTGGSVSTLTIQRTQQEDSAVYLCASSLGGLNTEAFFGQGTRLTVV.

V usage is TRBV11-3 and J usage is TRBJ1-5, with D unclear. Trimming pared 7 bases from V and 2 bases from J, leaving 12 bases between. The length of the CDR3 is 14 residues. The germline V gene encodes CDR1 SGHNT and CDR2 YENEEA. This CDR3 is CASTPLPGNQPQHF. The CDR3 DNA follows: TGTGCCAGCACCCCACTTCCGGGCAATCAGCCCCAGCATTTT. Based on the CDR3 plus reference TRBV11-3 and TRBJ1-5, the full variable domain is EAGVVQSPRYKIIEKKQPVAFWCNPISGHNTLYWYLQNLGQGPELLIRYENEEAVDDSQLPKDRFSAERLKGVDSTLKIQPAELGDSAVYLCASTPLPGNQPQHFGDGTRLSIL.

Points on this clone: This CDR3 is also generated by other DNA sequences in the sample. The chain has TRBV9 and TRBJ1-2; D is ambiguous. The germline V and J ends were trimmed by 0 bases and 4 bases, with 7 bases remaining between them. The CDR3 is 13 residues long. Germline lookup yields CDR1 SGDLS and CDR2 YYNGEE. CDR3: CASSVGGSYGYTF. Here the CDR3 DNA reads TGTGCCAGCAGCGTAGGCGGGTCCTATGGCTACACCTTC.

This chain joins TRBV7-9 and TRBJ1-1, with D perhaps TRBD1 (6 bases). CDR1 and CDR2 (germline): SEHNR, FQNEAQ (reference sequence). V was clipped by 4 bases and J by 5 bases, with 17 bases between them. This CDR3 comprises 15 residues. CDR3 sequence: CASSSLQGRLTEAFF. The CDR3 DNA is TGTGCCAGCAGCTCGTTACAGGGCAGGTTGACTGAAGCTTTCTTT.